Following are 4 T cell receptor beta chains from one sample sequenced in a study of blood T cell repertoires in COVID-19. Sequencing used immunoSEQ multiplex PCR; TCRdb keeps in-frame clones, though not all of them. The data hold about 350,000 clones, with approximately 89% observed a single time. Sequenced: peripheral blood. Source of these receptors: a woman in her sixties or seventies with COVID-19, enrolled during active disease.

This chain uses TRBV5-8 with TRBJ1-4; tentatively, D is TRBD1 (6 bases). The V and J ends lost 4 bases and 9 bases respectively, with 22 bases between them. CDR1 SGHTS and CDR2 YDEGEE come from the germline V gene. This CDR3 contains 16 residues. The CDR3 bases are TGTGCCAGCAGCCCATTTAGCACGGGACAATGGAAAAAACTGTTTTTT. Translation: CASSPFSTGQWKKLFF.

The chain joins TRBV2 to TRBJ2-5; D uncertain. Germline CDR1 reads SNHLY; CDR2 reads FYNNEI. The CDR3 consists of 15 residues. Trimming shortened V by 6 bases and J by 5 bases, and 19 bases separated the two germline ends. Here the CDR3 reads CASRARSTRLETQYF. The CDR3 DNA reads TGTGCCAGCAGGGCCCGGTCCACCCGACTGGAGACCCAGTACTTC. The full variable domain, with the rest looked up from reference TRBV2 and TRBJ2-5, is EPEVTQTPSHQVTQMGQEVILRCVPISNHLYFYWYRQILGQKVEFLVSFYNNEISEKSEIFDDQFSVERPDGSNFTLKIRSTKLEDSAMYFCASRARSTRLETQYFGPGTRLLVL.

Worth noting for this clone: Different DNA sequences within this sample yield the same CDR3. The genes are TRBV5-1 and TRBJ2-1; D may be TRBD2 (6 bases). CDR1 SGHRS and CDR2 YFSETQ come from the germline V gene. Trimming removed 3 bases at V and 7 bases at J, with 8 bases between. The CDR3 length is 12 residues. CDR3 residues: CASSSGGNEQFF. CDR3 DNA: TGCGCCAGCAGCTCCGGGGGTAATGAGCAGTTCTTC.

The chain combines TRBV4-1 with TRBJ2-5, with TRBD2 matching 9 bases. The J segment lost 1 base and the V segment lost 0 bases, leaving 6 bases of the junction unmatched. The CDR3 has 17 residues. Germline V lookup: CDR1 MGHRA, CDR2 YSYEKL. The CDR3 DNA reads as TGCGCCAGCAGCCAAGATCGTACTAGCGGGTCCCAAGAGACCCAGTACTTC. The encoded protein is CASSQDRTSGSQETQYF.